The subject of this entry is one T cell receptor (beta chain). This clone was detected only a few times. The target of this receptor is not known. Qualities for individual bases were not recorded, and no much larger clone is one base off. Because repertoires were sampled repeatedly during chemoradiotherapy, clonal expansion in the tumor microenvironment could be followed. This sample was taken from a study of chemoradiotherapy in HPV16-positive cancers (dated by TCRdb to 2022 to 2024). Some background on the complete study: Candidate HPV-specific T-cell clones and common TCR motifs were defined through functional T-cell assays on cells from a couple of HPV16-positive patients. Whether T-cell immunity against the HPV oncoproteins E6 and E7 changes during chemoradiotherapy and whether survival is affected by this immunity were examined in the study. TCR repertoires from roughly 87 patients with HPV-related cancers were then used to track the candidate HPV-specific TCRs and motifs. What the study reported, not specific to this receptor: The functional definition of HPV-specific T cells came from only a couple of HPV16-positive patients, and the survival association was reported for HPV16-positive patients. Expansion of candidate HPV-specific clones and E7-related TCR motifs was observed in the tumor microenvironment during treatment, whereas no such expansion was observed for non-HPV-specific T cells. Improved recurrence-free survival in HPV16-positive patients was associated with expansion of HPV-responsive T cells during chemoradiotherapy.

Receptor amplification or capture employed the immunoSEQ multiplex PCR assay. TCRdb's version of the immuneACCESS table is confined to in-frame rearrangements and falls short of the full clone set. An unresolved V gene accounts for under half of the shortfall where checked; the remainder is of unknown origin. This sample lists approximately 29,000 clones; about four fifths were detected once. The ten largest account for 5% to 6.5% of the sample. V lost 3 bases and J lost 8 bases, and the count of bases not matched to a germline gene is 4. From cysteine to phenylalanine, the CDR3 is 14 amino acids long. The only DNA kept is the CDR3, 42 bases in frame from the first base. CDR1 and CDR2 (SGHDN, FVKESK) derive from the germline V gene.

This clonotype was sampled from a human donor with HPV-associated anogenital cancer. Specimen: blood, collected from a patient who underwent chemoradiotherapy. The V and J segments used are TRBV14 and TRBJ1-3, and 10 junctional nucleotides match TRBD1. The CDR3 region has the sequence CASSQAGQGDTIYF. The DNA sequence follows: TGTGCCAGCAGCCAGGCTGGACAGGGGGACACCATATATTTT.